Listed below are T cell receptor beta chains from one sample, sequenced in a study of T cell responses to AZD1222 COVID-19 vaccine. Sequencing used immunoSEQ multiplex PCR; TCRdb keeps in-frame clones, though not all of them. The sample yields some 200,000 clones, more than 75% seen once. The material sequenced was peripheral blood, taken 28 days after the second AZD1222 dose. The receptors come from an adult who received the AZD1222 COVID-19 vaccine. Each CDR3 is given without its conserved first and last residue. Fields, in order: V gene, J gene, CDR3 protein.

V gene: TRBV18; J gene: TRBJ1-6; CDR3 protein: ASSPGNSPLH
V gene: TRBV7-9; J gene: TRBJ2-7; CDR3 protein: ASSLGRDRGHEQY
V gene: TRBV7-2; J gene: TRBJ1-5; CDR3 protein: ASSTPRGNQPQH
V gene: TRBV6-4; J gene: TRBJ2-2; CDR3 protein: ASRDGPSHTGELF
V gene: TRBV6-1; J gene: TRBJ2-5; CDR3 protein: ASSARRASGRTIQETQY
V gene: TRBV2; J gene: TRBJ1-2; CDR3 protein: ASRENDYGYT
V gene: TRBV14; J gene: TRBJ2-1; CDR3 protein: ASSQDLGGEQF
V gene: TRBV28; J gene: TRBJ1-3; CDR3 protein: ASSLNRGLSGNTIY
V gene: TRBV28; J gene: TRBJ2-1; CDR3 protein: ASTGTSSPRTSYNEQF
V gene: TRBV30; J gene: TRBJ2-7; CDR3 protein: AWSRPSTALSYEQY
V gene: TRBV2; J gene: TRBJ1-1; CDR3 protein: ASREGGIREAF
V gene: TRBV19; J gene: TRBJ2-2; CDR3 protein: ASSIVQGANTGELF
V gene: TRBV4-3; J gene: TRBJ1-1; CDR3 protein: ASSQDLWQGVAF
V gene: TRBV6-5; J gene: TRBJ1-1; CDR3 protein: ASSYSMGRNEAF
V gene: TRBV12-3/TRBV12-4; J gene: TRBJ2-7; CDR3 protein: ASSLTVGYEQY
V gene: TRBV24-1; J gene: TRBJ2-1; CDR3 protein: ATGGAGVWNEQF
V gene: TRBV28; J gene: TRBJ1-3; CDR3 protein: ASSPSRGTPGNTIY
V gene: TRBV2; J gene: TRBJ2-1; CDR3 protein: ASGGTTYNEQF
V gene: TRBV24-1; J gene: TRBJ2-5; CDR3 protein: ATSISGQGDETQY
V gene: TRBV5-1; J gene: TRBJ2-7; CDR3 protein: ASSPTSGTSEQY
V gene: TRBV6-2/TRBV6-3; J gene: TRBJ2-2; CDR3 protein: ASSYPDNTGELF
V gene: TRBV6-4; J gene: TRBJ2-5; CDR3 protein: ASSEGQGAETQY
V gene: TRBV7-9; J gene: TRBJ2-7; CDR3 protein: ASSRTSGRYEQY
V gene: TRBV15; J gene: TRBJ2-2; CDR3 protein: ATSRDPVVAGDTGELF
V gene: TRBV5-1; J gene: TRBJ2-3; CDR3 protein: ASSFSGTRQGDTQY
V gene: TRBV20-1; J gene: TRBJ2-2; CDR3 protein: SASYGNTGELF
V gene: TRBV2; J gene: TRBJ2-1; CDR3 protein: ASSSGGGNEQF
V gene: TRBV14; J gene: TRBJ2-5; CDR3 protein: ASSLGASETQY
V gene: TRBV7-9; J gene: TRBJ2-7; CDR3 protein: ASSSRQGSAYEQY
V gene: TRBV5-8; J gene: TRBJ2-3; CDR3 protein: ASSLETGDTDTQY
V gene: TRBV19; J gene: TRBJ2-7; CDR3 protein: ASSGRGQAKPYEQY
V gene: TRBV2; J gene: TRBJ2-5; CDR3 protein: ASRGGPRSGETQY
V gene: TRBV27; J gene: TRBJ2-7; CDR3 protein: ASSLSGGYGQY
V gene: TRBV5-1; J gene: TRBJ1-2; CDR3 protein: ASSPTGTGDGYT
V gene: TRBV28; J gene: TRBJ1-4; CDR3 protein: ASCRDRAYEKLF
V gene: TRBV19; J gene: TRBJ2-1; CDR3 protein: ATPLPSYNEQF
V gene: TRBV20-1; J gene: TRBJ2-1; CDR3 protein: SASPLREGYNEQF